This T cell receptor (beta chain) derives from a study of human T cells and chemical hapten exposure. TCRdb re-called the RACE reads through MiXCR, storing one row per CDR3 protein. The repertoire consists of some 200,000 distinct CDR3 sequences, with about a fifth occurring once and the leading ten covering 6.7%. CDR3 size: 13 residues. V lost 5 bases to trimming and J lost 4 bases, with 11 bases between them. Germline V gene sequence: CDR1 SGHRS, CDR2 YFSETQ. Noted time point: patch test 1, 2 weeks after DPC sensitization. Treatment in this sample: therapeutic diphenylcyclopropenone sensitization with weekly scalp DPC.

This chain connects TRBV5-1 to TRBJ2-3, with unresolved D. The sample was whole blood, taken in connection with sensitization to the hapten diphenylcyclopropenone (DPC). The origin of this receptor is a woman between 45 and 60 years old with alopecia areata. Some clones in this sample may be carry-over from other donors' samples. CDR3 coding DNA: TGCGCCAGCAGATTAGGGTTTGCAGATACGCAGTATTTT. As protein: CASRLGFADTQYF.